This T cell receptor beta chain was sequenced in a study of T cell changes during pregnancy in multiple sclerosis. The sample holds one count of this clone. Sequenced by immunoSEQ multiplex PCR; TCRdb stores in-frame clones only, minus some. The table records under 55,000 clones, 85% to 95% of them present only once. The CDR3 has 16 amino acids. Germline assignment: CDR1 MNHEY and CDR2 SMNVEV (reference sequence). The trim removed 3 bases at V and 6 bases at J, leaving 5 bases unmatched. J is TRBJ2-2 and V is TRBV27, with 12 bases identical to TRBD2. The specimen was CD4+ T cells from peripheral blood mononuclear cells, collected in the third trimester of pregnancy. This TCR derives from a female donor with multiple sclerosis, enrolled in a pregnancy study. CDR3 loop: CASSFRLAGVPGELFF. DNA for the CDR3: TGTGCCAGCAGTTTCAGACTAGCGGGGGTCCCCGGGGAGCTGTTTTTT.